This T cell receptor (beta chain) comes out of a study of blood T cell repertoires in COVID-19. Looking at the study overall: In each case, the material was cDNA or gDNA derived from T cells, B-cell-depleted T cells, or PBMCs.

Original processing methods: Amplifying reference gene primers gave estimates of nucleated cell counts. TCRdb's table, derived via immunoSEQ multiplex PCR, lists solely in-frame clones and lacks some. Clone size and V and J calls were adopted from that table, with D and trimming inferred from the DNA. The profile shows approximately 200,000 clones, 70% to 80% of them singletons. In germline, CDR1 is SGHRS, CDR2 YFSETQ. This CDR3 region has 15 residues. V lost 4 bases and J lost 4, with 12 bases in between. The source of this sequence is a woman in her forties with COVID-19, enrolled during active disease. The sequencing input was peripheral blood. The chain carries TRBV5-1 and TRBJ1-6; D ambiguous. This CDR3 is CASSHTDPYNSPLHF. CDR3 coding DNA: TGCGCCAGCAGCCATACAGACCCTTATAATTCACCCCTCCACTTT. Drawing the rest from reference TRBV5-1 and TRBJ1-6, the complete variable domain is KAGVTQTPRYLIKTRGQQVTLSCSPISGHRSVSWYQQTPGQGLQFLFEYFSETQRNKGNFPGRFSGRQFSNSRSEMNVSTLELGDSALYLCASSHTDPYNSPLHFGNGTRLTVT.